This T cell receptor (beta chain) was profiled in a study of control samples from healthy donors and cancer patients. Assay: immunoSEQ multiplex PCR; the TCRdb copy retains only in-frame clones and omits some. The top ten hold around 2% of the sample, which has 100,000 to 150,000 clones, roughly 84% seen once. This CDR3 region has 15 residues. Germline values: CDR1 MDHEN, CDR2 SYDVKM. V dropped 5 bases and J dropped 3 bases, with 14 bases sitting between them. Sequencing was carried out using blood. The origin of this receptor is a man between 18 and 35 years old in good health. V gene TRBV28 combines with J gene TRBJ2-1; perhaps TRBD2 as D (5 bases). The CDR3 bases are TGTGCCAGCAGTAAGACCGGGAAGGTCTACAATGAGCAGTTCTTC. It is translated as CASSKTGKVYNEQFF.